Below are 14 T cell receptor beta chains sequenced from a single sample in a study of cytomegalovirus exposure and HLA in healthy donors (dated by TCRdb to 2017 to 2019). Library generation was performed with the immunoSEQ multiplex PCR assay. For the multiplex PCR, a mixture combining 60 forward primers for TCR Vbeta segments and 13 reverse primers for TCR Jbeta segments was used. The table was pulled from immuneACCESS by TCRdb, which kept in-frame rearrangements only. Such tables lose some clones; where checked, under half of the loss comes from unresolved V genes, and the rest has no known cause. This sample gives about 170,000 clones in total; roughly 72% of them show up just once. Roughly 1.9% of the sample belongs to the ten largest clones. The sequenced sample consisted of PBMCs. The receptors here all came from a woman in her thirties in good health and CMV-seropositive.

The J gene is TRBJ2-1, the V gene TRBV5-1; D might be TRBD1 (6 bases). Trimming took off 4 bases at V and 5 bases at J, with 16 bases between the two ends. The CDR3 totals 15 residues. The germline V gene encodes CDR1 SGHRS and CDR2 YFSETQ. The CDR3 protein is CASSLKQGPNNEQFF. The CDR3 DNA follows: TGCGCCAGCAGCCTTAAACAGGGACCCAACAATGAGCAGTTCTTC.

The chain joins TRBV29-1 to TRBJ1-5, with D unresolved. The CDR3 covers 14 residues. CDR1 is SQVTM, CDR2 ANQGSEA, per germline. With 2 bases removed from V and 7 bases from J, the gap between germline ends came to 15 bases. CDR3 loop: CSVEIGSGEQPQHF. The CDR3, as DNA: TGCAGCGTTGAAATAGGGAGTGGTGAACAGCCCCAGCATTTT.

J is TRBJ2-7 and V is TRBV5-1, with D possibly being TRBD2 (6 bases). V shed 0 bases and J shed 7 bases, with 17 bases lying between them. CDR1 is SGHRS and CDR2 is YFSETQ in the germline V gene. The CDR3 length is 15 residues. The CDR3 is CASSLAGDSSGEQYF. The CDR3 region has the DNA TGCGCCAGCAGCTTGGCCGGGGATAGTAGCGGAGAGCAGTACTTC.

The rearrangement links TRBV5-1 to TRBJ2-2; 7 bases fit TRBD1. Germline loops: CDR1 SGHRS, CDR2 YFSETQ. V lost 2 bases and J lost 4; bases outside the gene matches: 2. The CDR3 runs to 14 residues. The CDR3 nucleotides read TGCGCCAGCAGCTTTACAGGGGCCACCGGGGAGCTGTTTTTT. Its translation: CASSFTGATGELFF. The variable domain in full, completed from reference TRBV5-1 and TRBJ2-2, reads KAGVTQTPRYLIKTRGQQVTLSCSPISGHRSVSWYQQTPGQGLQFLFEYFSETQRNKGNFPGRFSGRQFSNSRSEMNVSTLELGDSALYLCASSFTGATGELFFGEGSRLTVL.

The chain's CDR3 is CASSPAWDRVGQPQHF. CDR3 nucleotide sequence: TGTGCCAGCAGCCCGGCCTGGGACAGGGTAGGTCAGCCCCAGCATTTT. The V and J genes are TRBV5-5 and TRBJ1-5; TRBD1 aligns across 9 bases. Germline V gives CDR1 SGHKS, CDR2 YYEKEE (reference sequence). This CDR3 comprises 16 residues. V lost 4 bases and J lost 6; bases outside the gene matches: 11.

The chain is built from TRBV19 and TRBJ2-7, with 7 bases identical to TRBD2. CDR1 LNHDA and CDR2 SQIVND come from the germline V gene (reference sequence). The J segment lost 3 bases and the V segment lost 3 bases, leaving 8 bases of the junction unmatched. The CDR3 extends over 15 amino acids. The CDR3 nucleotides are TGTGCCAGTAGTATTGAGCGGGGCCTTTTCTACGAGCAGTACTTC. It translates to CASSIERGLFYEQYF. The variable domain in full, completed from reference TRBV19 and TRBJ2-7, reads DGGITQSPKYLFRKEGQNVTLSCEQNLNHDAMYWYRQDPGQGLRLIYYSQIVNDFQKGDIAEGYSVSREKKESFPLTVTSAQKNPTAFYLCASSIERGLFYEQYFGPGTRLTVT.

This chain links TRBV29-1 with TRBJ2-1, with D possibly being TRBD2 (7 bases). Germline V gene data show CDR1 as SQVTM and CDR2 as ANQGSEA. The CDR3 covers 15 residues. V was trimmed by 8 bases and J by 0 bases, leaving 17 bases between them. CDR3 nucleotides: TGCAGCTGCACTGGAGGGGGGGGCTCCTACAATGAGCAGTTCTTC. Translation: CSCTGGGGSYNEQFF.

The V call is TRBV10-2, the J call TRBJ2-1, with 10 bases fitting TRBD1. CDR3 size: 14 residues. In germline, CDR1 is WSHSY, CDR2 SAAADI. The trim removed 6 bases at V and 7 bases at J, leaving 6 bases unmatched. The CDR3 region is CASRRQGAKNEQFF. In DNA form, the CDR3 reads TGCGCCAGCAGACGACAGGGGGCGAAAAATGAGCAGTTCTTC.

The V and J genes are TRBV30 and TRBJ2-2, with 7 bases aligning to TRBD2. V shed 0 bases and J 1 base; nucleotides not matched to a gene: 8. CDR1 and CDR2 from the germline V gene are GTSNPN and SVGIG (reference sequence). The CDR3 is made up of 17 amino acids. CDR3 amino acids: CAWSVDPSGENTGELFF. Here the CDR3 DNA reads TGTGCCTGGAGTGTCGATCCTAGCGGCGAGAACACCGGGGAGCTGTTTTTT. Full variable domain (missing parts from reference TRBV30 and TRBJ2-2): SQTIHQWPATLVQPVGSPLSLECTVEGTSNPNLYWYRQAAGRGLQLLFYSVGIGQISSEVPQNLSASRPQDRQFILSSKKLLLSDSGFYLCAWSVDPSGENTGELFFGEGSRLTVL.

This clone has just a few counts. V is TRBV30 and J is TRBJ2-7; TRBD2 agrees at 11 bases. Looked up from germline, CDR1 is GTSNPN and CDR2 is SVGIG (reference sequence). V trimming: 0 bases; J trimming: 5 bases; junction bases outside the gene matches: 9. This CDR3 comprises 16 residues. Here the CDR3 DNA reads TGTGCCTGGAGTGTACCGAAACTAGCGGGAGTGAACGAGCAGTACTTC. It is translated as CAWSVPKLAGVNEQYF.

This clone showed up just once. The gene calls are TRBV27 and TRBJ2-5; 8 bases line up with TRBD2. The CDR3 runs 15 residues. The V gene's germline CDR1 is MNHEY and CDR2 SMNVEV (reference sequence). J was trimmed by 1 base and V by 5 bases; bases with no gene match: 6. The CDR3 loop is CASSIGAGVQETQYF. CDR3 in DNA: TGTGCCAGCAGTATCGGAGCGGGGGTCCAAGAGACCCAGTACTTC.

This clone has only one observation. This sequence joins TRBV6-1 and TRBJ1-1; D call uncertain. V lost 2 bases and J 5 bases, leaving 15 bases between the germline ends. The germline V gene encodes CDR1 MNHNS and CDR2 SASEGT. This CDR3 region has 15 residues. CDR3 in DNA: TGTGCCAGCAGTGAAAGGGTGACCGGCGGGACTGAAGCTTTCTTT. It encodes CASSERVTGGTEAFF.

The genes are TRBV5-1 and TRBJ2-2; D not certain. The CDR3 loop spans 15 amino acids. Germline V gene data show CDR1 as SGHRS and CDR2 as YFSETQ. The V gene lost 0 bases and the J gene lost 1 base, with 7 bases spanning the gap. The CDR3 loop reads CASSLDSRNTGELFF. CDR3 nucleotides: TGCGCCAGCAGCTTGGACAGCCGGAACACCGGGGAGCTGTTTTTT.

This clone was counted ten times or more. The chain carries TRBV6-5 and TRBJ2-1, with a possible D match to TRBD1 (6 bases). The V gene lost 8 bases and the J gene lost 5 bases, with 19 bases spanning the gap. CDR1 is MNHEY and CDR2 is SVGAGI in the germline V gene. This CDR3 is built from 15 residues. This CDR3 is CASARSTGVNNEQFF. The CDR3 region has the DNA TGTGCCAGCGCTCGCTCGACAGGCGTCAACAATGAGCAGTTCTTC.